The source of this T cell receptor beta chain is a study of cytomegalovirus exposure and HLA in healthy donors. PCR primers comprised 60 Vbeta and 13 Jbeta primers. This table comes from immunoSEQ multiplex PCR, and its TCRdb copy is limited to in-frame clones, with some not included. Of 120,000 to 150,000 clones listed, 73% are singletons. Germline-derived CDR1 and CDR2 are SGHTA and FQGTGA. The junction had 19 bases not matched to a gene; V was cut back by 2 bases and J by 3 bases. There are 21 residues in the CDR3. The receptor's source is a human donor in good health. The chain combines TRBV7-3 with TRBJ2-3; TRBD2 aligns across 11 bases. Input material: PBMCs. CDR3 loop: CASSLRGGWAPSGGWTDTQYF. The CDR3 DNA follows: TGTGCCAGCAGCTTACGTGGCGGATGGGCCCCTAGCGGGGGGTGGACAGATACGCAGTATTTT. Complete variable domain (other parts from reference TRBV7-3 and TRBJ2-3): GAGVSQTPSNKVTEKGKYVELRCDPISGHTALYWYRQSLGQGPEFLIYFQGTGAADDSGLPNDRFFAVRPEGSVSTLKIQRTERGDSAVYLCASSLRGGWAPSGGWTDTQYFGPGTRLTVL.